This entry is about one T cell receptor (beta chain). Original processing notes: Junction-only immunoSEQ data arrived without quality scores, meaning filtering differed. Profiling relied on immunoSEQ multiplex PCR, and the TCRdb table lists in-frame clones only, not all of them. That table supplies the V and J calls and clone size; D and trimming were determined from the DNA. The sample includes over a million clones, 98% of them seen just once. Per germline, CDR1 KGHSH and CDR2 LQKENI. The J segment lost 6 bases and the V segment lost 2 bases, leaving 7 bases of the junction unmatched. The CDR3 spans 14 residues. This specimen comes from a study of shared clonotypes between healthy human individuals.

Input material: naive CD4+ T cells sorted from blood. Subset denoted: CD45RA+ positively selected. The TCR sequence derives from a man aged 30 to 39 in good health. This chain links TRBV18 with TRBJ2-7; 7 bases align to TRBD1. CDR3 region: CASSPATGSSEQYF. The CDR3 DNA sequence: TGTGCCAGCTCACCAGCGACAGGGTCATCCGAGCAGTACTTC.